The clone carrying this T cell receptor beta chain was counted a few times. Together with a sample-barcoded 5' primer, a J-beta primer mix was included in a second PCR lasting roughly 6 to 12 cycles. TCRdb re-called the 5' RACE reads with MiXCR, one entry per CDR3 protein. Of roughly 1.7 million distinct CDR3 sequences listed, about 31% were seen once; the top ten hold over 9%. The data were obtained in a study of blood T cells in healthy people across ages. The CDR3 extends over 14 amino acids. Trimming cost V 4 bases and J 8 bases, with 17 bases left between them. Germline CDR1 and CDR2: LGHDT and YNNKEL (reference sequence).

The material sequenced was blood. This TCR was sampled from a woman in her twenties or thirties in good health. The chain uses TRBV3-1 and TRBJ2-5; D possibly corresponds to TRBD1 (5 bases). The DNA of the CDR3 is TGTGCCAGCAGCCCCTTGGAAGGACGGACAACCCAGTACTTC. This translates into CASSPLEGRTTQYF.